This T cell receptor beta chain was captured by sequencing in a study of shared clonotypes between healthy human individuals. Study-wide points: Sampling was confined to blood; repertoires within tissues likely differ. The four-donor shared clonotypes exceeded non-shared clonotypes in generation probability, with non-shared ones scoring lower.

Terminally differentiated effector memory CD45RA+ cells were excluded from the naive CD8 cells, which were CD45RO-negative and positively selected for CCR7. Clones were sequenced by immunoSEQ multiplex PCR, and TCRdb holds only the in-frame ones, with some missing. The table has approximately 720,000 clones, 90% to 95% seen once; the top ten hold 24%. Looked up from germline, CDR1 is SNHLY and CDR2 is FYNNEI. The trim removed 6 bases at V and 1 base at J, leaving 6 bases unmatched. The CDR3 extends over 15 amino acids. On this clone: Its antigen is not known.

The chain has TRBV2 and TRBJ1-1, with 9 bases aligning to TRBD1. What was sequenced was naive CD8+ T cells sorted from blood. The source is a man aged 25-40 years in good health. The CDR3 loop is CASRPGQGRNTEAFF. The CDR3, as DNA: TGTGCCAGCAGGCCGGGACAGGGTAGGAACACTGAAGCTTTCTTT.